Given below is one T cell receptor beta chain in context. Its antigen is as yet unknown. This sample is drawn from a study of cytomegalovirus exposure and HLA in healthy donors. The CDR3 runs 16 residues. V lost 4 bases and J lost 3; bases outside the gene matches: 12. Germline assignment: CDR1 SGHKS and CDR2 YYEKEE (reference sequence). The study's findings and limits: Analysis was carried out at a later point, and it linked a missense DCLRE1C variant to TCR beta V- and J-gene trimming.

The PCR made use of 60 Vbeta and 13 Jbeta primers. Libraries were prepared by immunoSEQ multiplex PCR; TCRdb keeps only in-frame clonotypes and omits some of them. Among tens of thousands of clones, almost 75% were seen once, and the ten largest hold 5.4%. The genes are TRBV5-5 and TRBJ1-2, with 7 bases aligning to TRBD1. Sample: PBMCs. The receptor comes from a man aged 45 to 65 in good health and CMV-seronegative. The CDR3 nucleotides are TGTGCCAGCAGCCCGAGGGGGGACAGTAAATACTATGGCTACACCTTC. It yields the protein CASSPRGDSKYYGYTF.